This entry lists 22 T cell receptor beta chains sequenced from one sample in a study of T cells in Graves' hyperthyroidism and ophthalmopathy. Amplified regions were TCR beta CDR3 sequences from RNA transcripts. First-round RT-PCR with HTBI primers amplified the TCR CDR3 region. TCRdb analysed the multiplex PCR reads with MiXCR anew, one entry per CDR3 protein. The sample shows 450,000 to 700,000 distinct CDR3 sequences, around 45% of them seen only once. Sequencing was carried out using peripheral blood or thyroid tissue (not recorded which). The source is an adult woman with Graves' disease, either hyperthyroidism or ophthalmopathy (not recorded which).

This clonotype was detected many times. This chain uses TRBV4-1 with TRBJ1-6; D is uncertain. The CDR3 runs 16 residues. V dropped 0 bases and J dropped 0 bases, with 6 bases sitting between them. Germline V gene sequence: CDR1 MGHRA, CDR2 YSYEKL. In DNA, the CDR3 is TGCGCCAGCAGCCAAGACTGGAGCTCCTATAATTCACCCCTCCACTTT. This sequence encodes CASSQDWSSYNSPLHF.

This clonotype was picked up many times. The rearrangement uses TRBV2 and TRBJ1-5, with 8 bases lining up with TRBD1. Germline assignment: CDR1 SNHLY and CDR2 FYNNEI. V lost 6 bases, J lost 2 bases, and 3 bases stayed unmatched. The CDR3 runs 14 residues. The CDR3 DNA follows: TGTGCCAGCAGGGTGACAGGGGGCAATCAGCCCCAGCATTTT. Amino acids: CASRVTGGNQPQHF.

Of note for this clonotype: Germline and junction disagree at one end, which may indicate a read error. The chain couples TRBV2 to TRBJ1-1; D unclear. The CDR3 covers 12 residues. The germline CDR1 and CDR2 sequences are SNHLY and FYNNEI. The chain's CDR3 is CASSEGNAEAFF. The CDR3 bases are TGTGCCAGCAGTGAGGGGAACGCTGAAGCTTTCTTT. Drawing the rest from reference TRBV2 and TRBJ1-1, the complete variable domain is EPEVTQTPSHQVTQMGQEVILRCVPISNHLYFYWYRQILGQKVEFLVSFYNNEISEKSEIFDDQFSVERPDGSNFTLKIRSTKLEDSAMYFCASSEGNAEAFFGQGTRLTVV.

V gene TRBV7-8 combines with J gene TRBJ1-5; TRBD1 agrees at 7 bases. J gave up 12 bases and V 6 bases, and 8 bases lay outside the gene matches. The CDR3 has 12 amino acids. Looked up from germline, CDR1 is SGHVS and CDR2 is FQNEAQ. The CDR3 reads CASSETGASQHF. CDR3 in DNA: TGTGCCAGCAGTGAAACAGGGGCGAGCCAGCATTTT.

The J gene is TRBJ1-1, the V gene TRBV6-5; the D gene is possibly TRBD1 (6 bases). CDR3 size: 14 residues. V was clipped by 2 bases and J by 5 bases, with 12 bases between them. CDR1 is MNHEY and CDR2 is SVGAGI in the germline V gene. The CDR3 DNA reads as TGTGCCAGCAGTTACGTAGGGGGGGGGACTGAAGCTTTCTTT. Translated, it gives CASSYVGGGTEAFF.

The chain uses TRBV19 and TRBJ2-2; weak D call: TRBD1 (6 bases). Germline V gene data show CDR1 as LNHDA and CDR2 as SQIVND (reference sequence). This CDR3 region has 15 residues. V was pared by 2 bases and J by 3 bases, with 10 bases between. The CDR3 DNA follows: TGTGCCAGTAGTATACAGGGGCCGGACACCGGGGAGCTGTTTTTT. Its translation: CASSIQGPDTGELFF.

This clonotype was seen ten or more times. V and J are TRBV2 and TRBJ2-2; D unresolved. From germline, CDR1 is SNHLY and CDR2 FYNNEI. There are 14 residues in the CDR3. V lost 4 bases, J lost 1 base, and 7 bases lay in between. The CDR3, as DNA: TGTGCCAGCAGTGGTACGCGGAACACCGGGGAGCTGTTTTTT. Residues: CASSGTRNTGELFF.

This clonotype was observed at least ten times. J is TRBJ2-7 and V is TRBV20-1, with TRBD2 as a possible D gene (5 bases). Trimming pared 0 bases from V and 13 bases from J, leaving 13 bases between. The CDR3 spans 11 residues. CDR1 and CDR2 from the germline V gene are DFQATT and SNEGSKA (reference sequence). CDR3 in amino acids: CSARDLQRSYF. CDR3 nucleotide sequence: TGCAGTGCTAGAGATCTCCAGCGGTCCTACTTC.

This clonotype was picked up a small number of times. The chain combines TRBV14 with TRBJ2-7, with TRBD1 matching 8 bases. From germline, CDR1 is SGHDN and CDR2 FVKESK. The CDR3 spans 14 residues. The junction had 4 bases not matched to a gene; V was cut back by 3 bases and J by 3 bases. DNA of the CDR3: TGTGCCAGCAGCCAGGGGACAGGTCTCTACGAGCAGTACTTC. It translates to CASSQGTGLYEQYF.

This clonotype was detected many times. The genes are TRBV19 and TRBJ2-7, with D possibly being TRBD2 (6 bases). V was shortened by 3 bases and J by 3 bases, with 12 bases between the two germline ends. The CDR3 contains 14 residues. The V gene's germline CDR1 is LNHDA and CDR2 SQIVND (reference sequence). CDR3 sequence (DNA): TGTGCCAGTAGTATCGGGGGACCCCACTACGAGCAGTACTTC. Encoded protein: CASSIGGPHYEQYF.

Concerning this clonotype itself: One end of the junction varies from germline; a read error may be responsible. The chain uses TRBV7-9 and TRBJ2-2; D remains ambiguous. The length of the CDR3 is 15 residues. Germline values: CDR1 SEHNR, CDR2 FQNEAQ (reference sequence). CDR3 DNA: TGTGCCAGCAGCTTAGGCAGCCCGAACACTGGGGAGCTGTTTTTT. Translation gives CASSLGSPNTGELFF.

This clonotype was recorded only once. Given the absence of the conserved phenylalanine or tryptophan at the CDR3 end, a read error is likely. This CDR3 reads CASSQDPRYEQYL. Written as DNA, the CDR3 is TGTGCCAGCAGCCAAGATCCTCGCTACGAGCAGTACCTC. The V and J genes are TRBV7-9 and TRBJ2-7; D unclear. The V and J ends lost 5 bases and 3 bases respectively, with 11 bases between them. The CDR3 sequence is 13 residues long. Germline CDR1 SEHNR, CDR2 FQNEAQ (reference sequence).

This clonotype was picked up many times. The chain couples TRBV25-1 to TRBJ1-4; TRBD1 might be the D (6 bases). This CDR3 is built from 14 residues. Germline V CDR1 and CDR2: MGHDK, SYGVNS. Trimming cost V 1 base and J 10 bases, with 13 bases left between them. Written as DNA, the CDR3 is TGTGCCAGCAGTGAATGGGGACAAGGCGGAAAACTGTTTTTT. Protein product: CASSEWGQGGKLFF.

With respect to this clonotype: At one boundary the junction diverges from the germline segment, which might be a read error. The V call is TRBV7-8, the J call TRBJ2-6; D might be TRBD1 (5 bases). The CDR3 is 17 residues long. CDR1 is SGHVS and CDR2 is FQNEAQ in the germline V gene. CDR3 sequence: CASSLVAGSSGANILTF. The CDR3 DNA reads TGTGCCAGCAGCTTAGTGGCAGGTAGCTCTGGGGCCAACATCCTGACTTTC.

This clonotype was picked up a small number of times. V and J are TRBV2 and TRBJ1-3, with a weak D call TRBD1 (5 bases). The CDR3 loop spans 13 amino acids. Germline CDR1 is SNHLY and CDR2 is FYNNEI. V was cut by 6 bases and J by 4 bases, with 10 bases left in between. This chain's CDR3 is CASRGDGGNTIYF. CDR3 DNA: TGTGCCAGCAGAGGGGACGGAGGAAACACCATATATTTT.

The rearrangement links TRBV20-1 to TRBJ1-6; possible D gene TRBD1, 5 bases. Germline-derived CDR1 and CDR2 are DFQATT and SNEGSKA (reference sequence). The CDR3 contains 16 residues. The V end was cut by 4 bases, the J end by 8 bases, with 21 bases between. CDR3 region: CSATPPLGEAYSPLHF. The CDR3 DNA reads TGCAGTGCTACCCCACCGTTGGGGGAGGCCTATTCACCCCTCCACTTT.

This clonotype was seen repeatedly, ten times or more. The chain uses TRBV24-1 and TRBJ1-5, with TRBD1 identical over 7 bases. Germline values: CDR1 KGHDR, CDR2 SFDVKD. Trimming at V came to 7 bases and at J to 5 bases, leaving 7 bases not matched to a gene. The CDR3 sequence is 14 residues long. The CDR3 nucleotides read TGTGCCACCAGCCCTAGACAGGGTGATCAGCCCCAGCATTTT. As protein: CATSPRQGDQPQHF.

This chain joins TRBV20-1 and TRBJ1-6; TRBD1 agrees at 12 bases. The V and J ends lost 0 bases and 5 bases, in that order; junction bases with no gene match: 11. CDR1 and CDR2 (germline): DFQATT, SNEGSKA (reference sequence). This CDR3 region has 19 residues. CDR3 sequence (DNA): TGCAGTGCTAGAGATCCGGGGACAGGGGGCTTCACAGATAATTCACCCCTCCACTTT. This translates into CSARDPGTGGFTDNSPLHF.

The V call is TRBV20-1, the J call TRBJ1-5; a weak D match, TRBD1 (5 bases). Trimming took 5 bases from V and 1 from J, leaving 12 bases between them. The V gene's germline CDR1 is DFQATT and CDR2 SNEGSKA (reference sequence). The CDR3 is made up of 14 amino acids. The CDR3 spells CSAHQGSSNQPQHF. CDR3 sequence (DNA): TGCAGTGCTCATCAGGGCTCAAGCAATCAGCCCCAGCATTTT.

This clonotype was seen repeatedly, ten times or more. The chain's CDR3 is CSARNTGELFF. The CDR3 bases are TGCAGCGCCCGGAACACCGGGGAGCTGTTTTTT. The chain links TRBV29-1 to TRBJ2-2; D unresolved. CDR1 is SQVTM, CDR2 ANQGSEA, per germline. V dropped 7 bases and J dropped 1 base, with 4 bases sitting between them. This CDR3 comprises 11 residues.

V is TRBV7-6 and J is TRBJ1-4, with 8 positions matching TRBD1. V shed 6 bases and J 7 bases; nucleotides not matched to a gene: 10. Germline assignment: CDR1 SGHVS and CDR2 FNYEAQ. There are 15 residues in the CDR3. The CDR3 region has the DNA TGTGCCAGCAGGCGTGCAGGGGGCTTCGGTGAAAAACTGTTTTTT. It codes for CASRRAGGFGEKLFF.

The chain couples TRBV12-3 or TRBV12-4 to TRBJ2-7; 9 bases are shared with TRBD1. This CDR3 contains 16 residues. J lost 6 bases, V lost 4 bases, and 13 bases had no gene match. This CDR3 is CASSWPGQGRGLEQYF. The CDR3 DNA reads TGTGCCAGCAGTTGGCCGGGACAGGGCAGAGGTCTCGAGCAGTACTTC.